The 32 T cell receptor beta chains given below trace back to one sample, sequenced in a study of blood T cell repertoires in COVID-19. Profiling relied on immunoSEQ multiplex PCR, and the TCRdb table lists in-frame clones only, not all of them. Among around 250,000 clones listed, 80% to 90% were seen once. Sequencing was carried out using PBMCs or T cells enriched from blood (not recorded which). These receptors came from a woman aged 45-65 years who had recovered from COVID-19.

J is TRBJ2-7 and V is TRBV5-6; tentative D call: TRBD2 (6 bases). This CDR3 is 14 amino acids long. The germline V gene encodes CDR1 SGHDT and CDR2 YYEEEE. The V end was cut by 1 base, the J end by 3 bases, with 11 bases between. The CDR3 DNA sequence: TGTGCCAGCAGCTTGTCAGGAGGGCTCTACGAGCAGTACTTC. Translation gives CASSLSGGLYEQYF.

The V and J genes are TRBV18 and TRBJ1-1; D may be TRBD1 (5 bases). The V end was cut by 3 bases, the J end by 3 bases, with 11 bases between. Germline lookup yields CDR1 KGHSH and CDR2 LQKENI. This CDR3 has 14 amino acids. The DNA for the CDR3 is TGTGCCAGCTCACCTCGGGGCGGGGACACTGAAGCTTTCTTT. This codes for CASSPRGGDTEAFF.

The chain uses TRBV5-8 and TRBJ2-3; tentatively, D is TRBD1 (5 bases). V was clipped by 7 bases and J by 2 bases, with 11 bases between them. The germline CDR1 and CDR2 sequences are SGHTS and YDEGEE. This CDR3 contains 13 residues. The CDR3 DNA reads TGTGCCAGCCCGACAGAGAACACAGATACGCAGTATTTT. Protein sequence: CASPTENTDTQYF.

In DNA, the CDR3 is TGTGCCAGCAGTCCCAGGGGGAGGCTATCTACTAATGAAAAACTGTTTTTT. As protein: CASSPRGRLSTNEKLFF. The chain uses TRBV27 and TRBJ1-4, with 7 nucleotides matching TRBD1. The CDR3 is 17 residues long. Germline loops: CDR1 MNHEY, CDR2 SMNVEV (reference sequence). V shed 5 bases, J shed 2 bases, and the junction held 11 bases outside the gene matches.

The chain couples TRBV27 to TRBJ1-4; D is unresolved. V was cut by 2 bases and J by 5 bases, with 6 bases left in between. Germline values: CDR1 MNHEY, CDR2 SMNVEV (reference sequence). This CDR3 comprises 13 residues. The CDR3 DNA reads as TGTGCCAGCAGTTTAAAGCCAAATGAAAAACTGTTTTTT. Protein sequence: CASSLKPNEKLFF.

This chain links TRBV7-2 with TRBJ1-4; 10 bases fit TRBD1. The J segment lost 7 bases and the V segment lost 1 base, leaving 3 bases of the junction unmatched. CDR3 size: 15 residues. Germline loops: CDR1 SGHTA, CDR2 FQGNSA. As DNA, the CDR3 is TGTGCCAGCAGCTTAGTCGGGACAGGGGCTGAAAAACTGTTTTTT. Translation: CASSLVGTGAEKLFF.

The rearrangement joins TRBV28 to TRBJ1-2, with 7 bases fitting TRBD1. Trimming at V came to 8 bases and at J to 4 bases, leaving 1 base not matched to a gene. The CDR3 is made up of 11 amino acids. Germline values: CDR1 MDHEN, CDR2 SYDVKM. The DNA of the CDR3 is TGTGCCAGCGGACAGGCCTATGGCTACACCTTC. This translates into CASGQAYGYTF.

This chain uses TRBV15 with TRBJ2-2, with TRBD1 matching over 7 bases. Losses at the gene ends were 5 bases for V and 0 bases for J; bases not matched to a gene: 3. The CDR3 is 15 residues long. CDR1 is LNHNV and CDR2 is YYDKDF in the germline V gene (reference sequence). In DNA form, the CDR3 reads TGTGCCACCAGCTTAGACAGGGCGAACACCGGGGAGCTGTTTTTT. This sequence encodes CATSLDRANTGELFF.

This CDR3 is CASSLKLAGVRHVYEQYF. CDR3 sequence (DNA): TGTGCCAGCAGCTTAAAACTAGCGGGAGTGCGACACGTTTACGAGCAGTACTTC. The chain carries TRBV11-2 and TRBJ2-7; TRBD2 matches 11 bases. The CDR3 is 18 residues long. Unmatched junction bases numbered 13, after V lost 2 bases and J lost 4 bases. Germline CDR1 SGHAT, CDR2 FQNNGV. Using reference TRBV11-2 and TRBJ2-7 for the parts outside the CDR3, the full variable domain is EAGVAQSPRYKIIEKRQSVAFWCNPISGHATLYWYQQILGQGPKLLIQFQNNGVVDDSQLPKDRFSAERLKGVDSTLKIQPAKLEDSAVYLCASSLKLAGVRHVYEQYFGPGTRLTVT.

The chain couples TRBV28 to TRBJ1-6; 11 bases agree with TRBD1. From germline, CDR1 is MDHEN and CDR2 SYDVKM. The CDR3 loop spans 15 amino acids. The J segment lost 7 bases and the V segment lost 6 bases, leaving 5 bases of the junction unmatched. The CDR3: CASRERTGGNSPLHF. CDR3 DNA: TGTGCCAGCAGGGAACGGACAGGGGGCAATTCACCCCTCCACTTT.

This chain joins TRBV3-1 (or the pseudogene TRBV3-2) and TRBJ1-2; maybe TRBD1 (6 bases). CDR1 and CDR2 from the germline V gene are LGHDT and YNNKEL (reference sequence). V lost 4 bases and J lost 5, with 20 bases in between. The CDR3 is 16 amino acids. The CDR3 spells CASSLATGSRGYGYTF. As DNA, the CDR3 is TGTGCCAGCAGCCTAGCCACAGGGAGTAGAGGGTATGGCTACACCTTC.

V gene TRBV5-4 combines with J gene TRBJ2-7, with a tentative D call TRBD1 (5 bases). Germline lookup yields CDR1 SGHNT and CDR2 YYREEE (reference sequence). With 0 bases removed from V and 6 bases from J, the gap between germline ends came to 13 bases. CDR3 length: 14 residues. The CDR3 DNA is TGTGCCAGCAGCTTGGCGTCCCAGGGTGTCGAGCAGTACTTC. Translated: CASSLASQGVEQYF.

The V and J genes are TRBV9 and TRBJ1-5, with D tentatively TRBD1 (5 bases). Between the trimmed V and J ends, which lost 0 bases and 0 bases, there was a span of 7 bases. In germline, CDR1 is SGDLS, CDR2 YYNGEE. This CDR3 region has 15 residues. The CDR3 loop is CASSVDGASNQPQHF. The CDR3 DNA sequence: TGTGCCAGCAGCGTAGATGGGGCTAGCAATCAGCCCCAGCATTTT.

The CDR3 DNA is TGTGCCAGCAGCCAGGGGGGGTTTCGGACCAGCTCCTACGAGCAGTACTTC. Encoded protein: CASSQGGFRTSSYEQYF. The rearrangement uses TRBV7-8 and TRBJ2-7, with D perhaps TRBD1 or TRBD2 (7 bases each). CDR1 and CDR2 from the germline V gene are SGHVS and FQNEAQ. The CDR3 extends over 17 amino acids. The V end was cut by 5 bases, the J end by 0 bases, with 20 bases between. The full variable domain, completed using reference TRBV7-8 and TRBJ2-7, is GAGVSQSPRYKVAKRGQDVALRCDPISGHVSLFWYQQALGQGPEFLTYFQNEAQLDKSGLPSDRFFAERPEGSVSTLKIQRTQQEDSAVYLCASSQGGFRTSSYEQYFGPGTRLTVT.

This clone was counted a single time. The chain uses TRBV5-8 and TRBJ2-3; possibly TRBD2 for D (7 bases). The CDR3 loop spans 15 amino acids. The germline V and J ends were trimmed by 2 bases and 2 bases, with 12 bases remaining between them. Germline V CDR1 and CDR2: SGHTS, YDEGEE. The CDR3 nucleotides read TGTGCCAGCAGCTTTGGAGGGGGGGTCACAGATACGCAGTATTTT. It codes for CASSFGGGVTDTQYF.

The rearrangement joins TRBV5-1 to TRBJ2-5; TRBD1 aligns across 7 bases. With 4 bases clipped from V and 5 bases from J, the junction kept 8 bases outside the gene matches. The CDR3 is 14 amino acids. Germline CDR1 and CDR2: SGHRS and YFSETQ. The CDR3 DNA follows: TGCGCCAGCAGCACCCGACAGGGTTCCGAGACCCAGTACTTC. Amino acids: CASSTRQGSETQYF.

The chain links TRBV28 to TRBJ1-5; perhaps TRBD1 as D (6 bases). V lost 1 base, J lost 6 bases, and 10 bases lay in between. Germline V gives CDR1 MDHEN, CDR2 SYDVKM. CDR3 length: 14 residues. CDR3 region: CASSLSRGGQPQHF. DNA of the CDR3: TGTGCCAGCAGTTTATCCAGGGGCGGTCAGCCCCAGCATTTT.

CDR3 amino acids: CASSLSRGDSPYEQYF. CDR3 bases: TGTGCCAGCAGTTTAAGTCGGGGGGACTCGCCCTACGAGCAGTACTTC. The chain has TRBV27 and TRBJ2-7, with 7 bases fitting TRBD2. There are 16 residues in the CDR3. The ends lost 2 bases at V and 2 bases at J; junction bases unmatched: 9. The germline V gene has CDR1 MNHEY and CDR2 SMNVEV (reference sequence).

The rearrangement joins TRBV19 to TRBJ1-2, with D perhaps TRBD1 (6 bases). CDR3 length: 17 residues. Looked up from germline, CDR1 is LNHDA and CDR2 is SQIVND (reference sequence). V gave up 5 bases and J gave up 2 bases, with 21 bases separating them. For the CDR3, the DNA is TGTGCCAGTAGTCTTCGGGACGGCCAGGGGCCCAACTATGGCTACACCTTC. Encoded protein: CASSLRDGQGPNYGYTF.

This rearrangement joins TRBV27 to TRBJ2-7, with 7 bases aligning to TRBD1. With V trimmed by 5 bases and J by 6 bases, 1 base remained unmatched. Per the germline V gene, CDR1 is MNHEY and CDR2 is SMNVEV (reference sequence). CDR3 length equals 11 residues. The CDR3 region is CASSPGGEQYF. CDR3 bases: TGTGCCAGCAGTCCAGGGGGCGAGCAGTACTTC.

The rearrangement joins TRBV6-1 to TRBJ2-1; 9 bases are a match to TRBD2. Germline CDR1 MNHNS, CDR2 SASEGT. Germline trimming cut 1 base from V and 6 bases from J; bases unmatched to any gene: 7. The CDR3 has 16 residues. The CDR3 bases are TGTGCCAGCAGTGAAGATAGGGGACTAGCTGTCAATGAGCAGTTCTTC. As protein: CASSEDRGLAVNEQFF.

The CDR3 coding sequence is TGTGCCAGCAGCAGTTTGACAGGGTCTAGCAATCAGCCCCAGCATTTT. It is translated as CASSSLTGSSNQPQHF. The chain employs TRBV28 and TRBJ1-5, with 7 bases matching TRBD1. The germline gives CDR1 MDHEN, CDR2 SYDVKM. With V trimmed by 6 bases and J by 0 bases, 8 bases remained unmatched. This CDR3 region has 16 residues.

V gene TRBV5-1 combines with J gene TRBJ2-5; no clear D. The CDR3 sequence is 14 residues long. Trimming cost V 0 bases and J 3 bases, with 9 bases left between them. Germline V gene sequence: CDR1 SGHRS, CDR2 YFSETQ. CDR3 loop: CASSLGLREETQYF. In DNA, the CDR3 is TGCGCCAGCAGCTTGGGCCTTCGAGAAGAGACCCAGTACTTC. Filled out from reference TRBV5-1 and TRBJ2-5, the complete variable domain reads KAGVTQTPRYLIKTRGQQVTLSCSPISGHRSVSWYQQTPGQGLQFLFEYFSETQRNKGNFPGRFSGRQFSNSRSEMNVSTLELGDSALYLCASSLGLREETQYFGPGTRLLVL.

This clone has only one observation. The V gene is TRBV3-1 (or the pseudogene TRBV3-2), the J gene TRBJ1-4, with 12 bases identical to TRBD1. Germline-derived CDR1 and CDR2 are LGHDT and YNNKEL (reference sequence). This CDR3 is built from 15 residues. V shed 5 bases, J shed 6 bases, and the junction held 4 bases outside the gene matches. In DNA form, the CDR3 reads TGTGCCAGCAGCGGGGGACAGGGGGCGGATGAAAAACTGTTTTTT. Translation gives CASSGGQGADEKLFF.

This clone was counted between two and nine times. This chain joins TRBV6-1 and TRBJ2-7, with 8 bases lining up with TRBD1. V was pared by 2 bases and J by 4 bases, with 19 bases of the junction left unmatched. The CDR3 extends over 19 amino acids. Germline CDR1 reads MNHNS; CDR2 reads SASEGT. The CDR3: CASSETPKGWQGATYEQYF. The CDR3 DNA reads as TGTGCCAGCAGTGAAACCCCGAAGGGATGGCAGGGGGCTACTTACGAGCAGTACTTC.

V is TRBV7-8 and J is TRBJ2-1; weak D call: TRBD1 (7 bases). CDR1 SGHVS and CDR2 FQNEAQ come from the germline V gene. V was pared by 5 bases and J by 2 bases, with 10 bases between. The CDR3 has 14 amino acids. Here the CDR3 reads CASSAGQPYNEQFF. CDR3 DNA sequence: TGTGCCAGCAGCGCGGGACAGCCCTACAATGAGCAGTTCTTC.

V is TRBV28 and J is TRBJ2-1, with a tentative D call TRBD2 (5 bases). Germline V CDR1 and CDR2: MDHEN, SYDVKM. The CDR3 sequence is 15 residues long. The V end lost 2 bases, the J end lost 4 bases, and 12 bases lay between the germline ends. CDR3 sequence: CASSLAGTQYNEQFF. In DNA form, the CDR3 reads TGTGCCAGCAGTTTAGCGGGCACCCAATACAATGAGCAGTTCTTC. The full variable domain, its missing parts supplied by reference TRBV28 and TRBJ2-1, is DVKVTQSSRYLVKRTGEKVFLECVQDMDHENMFWYRQDPGLGLRLIYFSYDVKMKEKGDIPEGYSVSREKKERFSLILESASTNQTSMYLCASSLAGTQYNEQFFGPGTRLTVL.

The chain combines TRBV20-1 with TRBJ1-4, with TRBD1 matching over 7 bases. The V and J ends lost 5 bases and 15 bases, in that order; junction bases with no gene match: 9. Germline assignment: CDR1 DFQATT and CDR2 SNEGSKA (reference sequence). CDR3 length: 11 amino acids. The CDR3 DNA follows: TGCAGTGCTTCCACAGGGGTCGGGGTGTTTTTT. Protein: CSASTGVGVFF.

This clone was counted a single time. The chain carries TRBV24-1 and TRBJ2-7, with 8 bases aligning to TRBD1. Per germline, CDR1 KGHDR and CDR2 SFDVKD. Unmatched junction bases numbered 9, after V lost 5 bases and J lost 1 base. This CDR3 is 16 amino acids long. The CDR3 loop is CATSGKGQDHSYEQYF. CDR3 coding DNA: TGTGCCACCAGTGGAAAGGGACAGGACCATTCCTACGAGCAGTACTTC.

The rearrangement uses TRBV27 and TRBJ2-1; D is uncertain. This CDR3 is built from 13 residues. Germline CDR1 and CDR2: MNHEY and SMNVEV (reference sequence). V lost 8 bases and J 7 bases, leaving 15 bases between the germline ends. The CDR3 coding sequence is TGTGCCAGCCTCGAGGCAGATAGTAATGAGCAGTTCTTC. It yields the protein CASLEADSNEQFF.

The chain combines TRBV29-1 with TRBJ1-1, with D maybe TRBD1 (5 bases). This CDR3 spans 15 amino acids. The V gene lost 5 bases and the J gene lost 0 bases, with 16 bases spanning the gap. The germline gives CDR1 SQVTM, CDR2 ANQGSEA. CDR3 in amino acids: CSVSHWGGVNTEAFF. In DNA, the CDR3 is TGCAGCGTTTCCCATTGGGGGGGAGTGAACACTGAAGCTTTCTTT.

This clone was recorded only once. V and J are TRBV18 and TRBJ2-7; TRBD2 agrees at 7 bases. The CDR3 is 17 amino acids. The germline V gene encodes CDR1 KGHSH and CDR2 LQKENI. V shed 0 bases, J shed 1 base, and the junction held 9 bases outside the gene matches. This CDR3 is CASSPPGRARLSYEQYF. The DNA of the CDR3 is TGTGCCAGCTCACCACCGGGGAGGGCCCGTCTATCCTACGAGCAGTACTTC.